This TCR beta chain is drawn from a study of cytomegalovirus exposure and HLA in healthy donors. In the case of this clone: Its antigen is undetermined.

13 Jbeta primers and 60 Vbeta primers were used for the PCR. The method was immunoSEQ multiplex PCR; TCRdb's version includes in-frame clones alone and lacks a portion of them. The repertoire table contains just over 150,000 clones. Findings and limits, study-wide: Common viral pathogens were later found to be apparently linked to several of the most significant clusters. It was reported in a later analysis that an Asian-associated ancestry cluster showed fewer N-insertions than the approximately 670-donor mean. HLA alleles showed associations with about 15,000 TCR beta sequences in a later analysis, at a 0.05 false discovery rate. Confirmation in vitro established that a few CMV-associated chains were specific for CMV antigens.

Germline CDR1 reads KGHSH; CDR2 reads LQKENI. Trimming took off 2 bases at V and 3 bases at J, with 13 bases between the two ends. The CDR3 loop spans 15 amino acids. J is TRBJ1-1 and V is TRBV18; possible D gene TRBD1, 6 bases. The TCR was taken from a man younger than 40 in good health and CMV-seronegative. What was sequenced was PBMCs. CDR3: CASSPNYRVDTEAFF. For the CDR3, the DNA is TGTGCCAGCTCACCAAACTACAGGGTTGACACTGAAGCTTTCTTT. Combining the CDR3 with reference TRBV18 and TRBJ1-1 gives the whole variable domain NAGVMQNPRHLVRRRGQEARLRCSPMKGHSHVYWYRQLPEEGLKFMVYLQKENIIDESGMPKERFSAEFPKEGPSILRIQQVVRGDSAAYFCASSPNYRVDTEAFFGQGTRLTVV.